This T cell receptor beta chain was observed in a study of T cell responses to AZD1222 COVID-19 vaccine. With regard to this clone: Its antigen is not identified.

Per the germline V gene, CDR1 is GTSNPN and CDR2 is SVGIG (reference sequence). Trimming removed 6 bases from V and 10 bases from J, with 16 bases in between. The CDR3 extends over 13 amino acids. General study results and limits: Unmutated variant regions reportedly attract nearly half of all spike-specific TCRs. After the peak T cell response, and only then, were repertoires sampled.

Sequenced by immunoSEQ multiplex PCR; TCRdb stores in-frame clones only, minus some. The sample records some 130,000 clones, about nine tenths being singletons. This TCR came from an adult in good health. Sample: peripheral blood, taken on day 0 of AZD1222 vaccination. The chain carries TRBV30 and TRBJ1-6; no clear D gene. CDR3 nucleotides: TGTGCCTGTTGGACGGACCTAGGCTCACCCCTCCACTTT. Amino acids: CACWTDLGSPLHF.